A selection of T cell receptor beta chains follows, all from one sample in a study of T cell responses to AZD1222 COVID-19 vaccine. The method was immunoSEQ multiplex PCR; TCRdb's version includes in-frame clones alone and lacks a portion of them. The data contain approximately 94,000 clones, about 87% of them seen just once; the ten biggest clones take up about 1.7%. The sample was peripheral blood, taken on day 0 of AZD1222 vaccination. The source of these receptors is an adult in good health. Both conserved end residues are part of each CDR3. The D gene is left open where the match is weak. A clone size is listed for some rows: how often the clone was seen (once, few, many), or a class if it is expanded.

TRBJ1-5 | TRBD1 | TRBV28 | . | TGTGCCAGCAGCCCTCGGGGACAGGGGCTAAACAATCAGCCCCAGCATTTT | CASSPRGQGLNNQPQHF
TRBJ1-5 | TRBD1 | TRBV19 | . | TGTGCCAGTAGTCAGGACAGGGGGCGCGGGCAGCCCCAGCATTTT | CASSQDRGRGQPQHF
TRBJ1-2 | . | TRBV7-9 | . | TGTGCCAGCAGCCTTTCGACAGTCTATGGCTACACCTTC | CASSLSTVYGYTF
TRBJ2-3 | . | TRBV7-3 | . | TGTGCCAGCAGCTTAGCGGGACTGGATACGCAGTATTTT | CASSLAGLDTQYF
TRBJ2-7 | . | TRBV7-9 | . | TGTGCCAGCAGCCATACTACTGGGGCCGGAGGGGAGCAGTACTTC | CASSHTTGAGGEQYF
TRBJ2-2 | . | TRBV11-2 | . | TGTGCCAGCAGCTTAGTAAACACCGGGGAGCTGTTTTTT | CASSLVNTGELFF
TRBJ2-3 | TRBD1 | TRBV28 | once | TGTGCCAGCACTCCCGTCGGACAGGGTGGTACAGATACGCAGTATTTT | CASTPVGQGGTDTQYF
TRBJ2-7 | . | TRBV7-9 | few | TGTGCCAGCAGCTTAGGGGGGGTCTACGAGCAGTACTTC | CASSLGGVYEQYF
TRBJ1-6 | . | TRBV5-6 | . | TGTGCCAGCAGCTTGGTGGGCGGAAGGACAAATCTAAATTCACCCCTCCACTTT | CASSLVGGRTNLNSPLHF
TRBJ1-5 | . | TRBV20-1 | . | TGCAGTGCTAGTGAATTTGGGGAACTTAGCAATCAGCCCCAGCATTTT | CSASEFGELSNQPQHF
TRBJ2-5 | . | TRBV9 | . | TGTGCCAGCAGCGTAGGACAGACCCAAGAGACCCAGTACTTC | CASSVGQTQETQYF
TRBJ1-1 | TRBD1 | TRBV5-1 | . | TGCGCCAGCAGGGGTAGGGGGCCGAACACTGAAGCTTTCTTT | CASRGRGPNTEAFF
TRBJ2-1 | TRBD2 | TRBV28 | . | TGTGCCAGCAATCTAGCGGGAGCCTACAATGAGCAGTTCTTC | CASNLAGAYNEQFF
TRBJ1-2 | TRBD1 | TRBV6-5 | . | TGTGCCAGCAGTTACTTAGGTCAGGGGGGTAGGGGCTACACCTTC | CASSYLGQGGRGYTF
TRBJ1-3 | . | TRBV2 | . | TGTGCCAGCAGTTTCGGGAGCTCTGGAAACACCATATATTTT | CASSFGSSGNTIYF
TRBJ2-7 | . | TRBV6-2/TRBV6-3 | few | TGTGCCAGCAGTTACATTCCCCGACAGGAGAGCTCCTACGAGCAGTACTTC | CASSYIPRQESSYEQYF
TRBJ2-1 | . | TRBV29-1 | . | TGCAGCGCTGACAAACAGGGTGACTACAATGAGCAGTTCTTC | CSADKQGDYNEQFF